This T cell receptor (beta chain) came from a study of human T cells and chemical hapten exposure. Study summary: During the approximately 24-week study period, patients had diphenylcyclopropenone applied to the scalp every week. General study results and limits: Patch test scores rose with PT1 expanded TCR counts, a positive correlation.

This clonotype was seen ten or more times. Its antigen is not identified. V was trimmed by 7 bases and J by 8 bases, leaving 18 bases between them. Germline CDR1 and CDR2: MNHNY and SVGAGI (reference sequence). The CDR3 covers 14 residues. Specified time point: patch test 2, 6 weeks after DPC sensitization. Indicated treatment: therapeutic diphenylcyclopropenone sensitization with weekly scalp DPC. Samples of blood were obtained prior to the application of each patch test. In the authors' methods: Counting gave a median of around 89,000 TCRs per sample, with values ranging from 23,224 to 690,600. TCRdb re-derived calls from the RACE reads in MiXCR, one entry per CDR3 protein. TCRdb, not the authors, supplied the V and J calls. The table shows approximately 40,000 distinct CDR3 sequences, with around 3.2% occurring only once.

Here the sequenced sample was whole blood, taken in connection with sensitization to the hapten diphenylcyclopropenone (DPC). The rearrangement joins TRBV6-6 to TRBJ2-1; D may be TRBD1 (6 bases). This receptor was taken from a man aged 40-50 years with alopecia areata. Some clones in this sample may be carry-over from other donors' samples. The CDR3 protein is CASKDGGNTDEQFF. In DNA, the CDR3 is TGTGCCAGCAAAGATGGGGGCAACACGGATGAGCAGTTCTTC.